The rows below give T cell receptor beta chains drawn from one sample of a study of CD8 T cells in ankylosing spondylitis. TCRdb re-analysed the 5' RACE reads in MiXCR, keeping a single row per CDR3 protein. The data contain approximately 520,000 distinct CDR3 sequences, approximately 5% of them singletons. Sequenced input: blood, either unsorted or a sorted T cell fraction (not recorded which). The receptors stem from a male donor with ankylosing spondylitis. Each CDR3 is given with its conserved first and last residue. D genes are given only for firm matches. For some rows the clone size is stated as once, few or many, or as a class when expanded; others skip it.

TRBJ1-4 | many | TRBD1 | TRBV4-1 | TGCGCCAGCAGCCAGGGGGGACAGCCTAATGAAAAACTGTTTTTT | CASSQGGQPNEKLFF
TRBJ2-7 | many | TRBD2 | TRBV4-3 | TGCGCCAGCAGCCAAGATCCCAGCGGGAGGGCCACTTACGAGCAGTACTTC | CASSQDPSGRATYEQYF
TRBJ2-5 | many | TRBD2 | TRBV7-9 | TGTGCCAGCAGCTCCCATCGGGAACGGGGGGGCGTGGAGACCCAGTACTTC | CASSSHRERGGVETQYF
TRBJ2-3 | many | NA | TRBV7-3 | TGTGCCAGCAGCTTATTAGGCACAGATACGCAGTATTTT | CASSLLGTDTQYF
TRBJ2-3 | many | TRBD2 | TRBV6-5 | TGTGCCAGCAGTTACTCACTAGCGGCTCATTCAGATACGCAGTATTTT | CASSYSLAAHSDTQYF
TRBJ2-1 | many | NA | TRBV11-2 | TGTGCCAGCAGCGTCACGAGTTCCTACAATGAGCAGTTCTTC | CASSVTSSYNEQFF
TRBJ2-3 | many | TRBD2 | TRBV29-1 | TGCAGCGCTGGGGGACTAGCGGGGGGATACACAGATACGCAGTATTTT | CSAGGLAGGYTDTQYF
TRBJ1-6 | few | NA | TRBV5-4 | TGTGCCAGCAGCTTGTTCCAGCCCCATTCACCCCTCCACTTT | CASSLFQPHSPLHF
TRBJ2-1 | many | TRBD2 | TRBV20-1 | TGCAGTGCTAGACTAGCGGACAATGAGCAGTTCTTC | CSARLADNEQFF
TRBJ2-1 | many | NA | TRBV3-1 | TGTGCCAGCAGCCAAGATCAGGGGTACACTGAGCAGTTCTTC | CASSQDQGYTEQFF
TRBJ2-3 | many | NA | TRBV11-2 | TGTGCCAGCAGCTTCTATGGGCCCACAGATACGCAGTATTTT | CASSFYGPTDTQYF
TRBJ1-5 | NA | NA | TRBV20-1 | TGCAGTGCTACCCCCATGGGTTACGGTCAGCCCCAGCATTTT | CSATPMGYGQPQHF
TRBJ2-6 | many | NA | TRBV9 | TGTGCCAGCAGCCCTGCCGGGACAAAAATGGCGGGGGCCAACGTCCTGACTTTC | CASSPAGTKMAGANVLTF
TRBJ1-3 | many | TRBD1 | TRBV5-1 | TGCGCCAGCAGGGGGACAGTCTCTGGAAACACCATATATTTT | CASRGTVSGNTIYF